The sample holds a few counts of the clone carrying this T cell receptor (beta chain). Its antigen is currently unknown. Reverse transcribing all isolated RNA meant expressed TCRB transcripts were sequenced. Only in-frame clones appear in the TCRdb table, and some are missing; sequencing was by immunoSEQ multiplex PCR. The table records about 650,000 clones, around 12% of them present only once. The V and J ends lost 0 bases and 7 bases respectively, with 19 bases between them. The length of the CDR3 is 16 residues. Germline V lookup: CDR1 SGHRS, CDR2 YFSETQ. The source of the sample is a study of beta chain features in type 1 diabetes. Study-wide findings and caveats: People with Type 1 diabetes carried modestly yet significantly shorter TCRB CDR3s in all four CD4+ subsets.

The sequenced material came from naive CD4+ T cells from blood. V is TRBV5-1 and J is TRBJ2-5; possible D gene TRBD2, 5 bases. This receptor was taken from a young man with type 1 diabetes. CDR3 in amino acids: CASSLGGTPGEWTQYF. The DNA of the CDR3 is TGCGCCAGCAGCTTGGGCGGCACGCCTGGGGAGTGGACCCAGTACTTC.